This T cell receptor beta chain is drawn from a study of blood T cell repertoires in COVID-19. Using immunoSEQ multiplex PCR, the repertoire was profiled, and TCRdb retains in-frame clones only, with some absent. The repertoire holds around 450,000 clones, with roughly nine tenths as singletons. Participant age was about 18 to 95 years, and participants resided in roughly 24 US areas. The V gene's germline CDR1 is MDHEN and CDR2 SYDVKM. There are 14 residues in the CDR3. Losses at the gene ends were 3 bases for V and 4 bases for J; bases not matched to a gene: 6. Sequencing input: PBMCs or T cells enriched from blood (not recorded which). This TCR was recovered from a young woman with acute COVID-19. J is TRBJ2-7 and V is TRBV28; TRBD1 aligns across 7 bases. The CDR3 loop is CASSLYRGMYEQYF. CDR3 coding DNA: TGTGCCAGCAGTTTGTACAGGGGAATGTACGAGCAGTACTTC.